The sequence of this T cell receptor (beta chain) was determined in a study of T cell responses to AZD1222 COVID-19 vaccine. Study-wide results and caveats: Females outnumbered males among donors, who were mostly white British; clonal diversity was possibly underestimated.

TCRdb keeps only in-frame clones here, not all; method: immunoSEQ multiplex PCR. The table records tens of thousands of clones, roughly nine tenths of them present only once. With regard to this clone: The antigen is not known.

The sequence came from an adult in good health. Sequenced here: peripheral blood, sampled on day 0 of AZD1222 vaccination.

The CDR3 protein is CASSLSTRTGAYEQYF. CDR3 DNA sequence: TGTGCCAGCAGTTTATCCACCCGGACAGGCGCCTACGAGCAGTACTTC. V and J are TRBV27 and TRBJ2-7; TRBD1 aligns across 7 bases. V was pared by 0 bases and J by 2 bases, with 7 bases of the junction left unmatched. Germline V gene lookup returns CDR1 MNHEY and CDR2 SMNVEV (reference sequence). There are 16 residues in the CDR3.